This T cell receptor beta chain was recovered during a study of CD8+ T cells in alopecia areata. Overall study: Among treated patients, oral tofacitinib was administered at 5 to 10 mg twice daily.

Sequencing used cDNA as its template, made by extracting RNA and reverse transcribing it. Profiling relied on immunoSEQ multiplex PCR, and the TCRdb table lists in-frame clones only, not all of them. Here the sample spans 180,000 or so clones, approximately 49% being singletons. Study-wide findings and caveats: In scalp, tofacitinib significantly decreased clonality and expanded CD8+ clones among the top 100. Scalp sample data also include resident alphabeta T cells from normal skin.

The treatment denotes: oral pan-JAK inhibitor, 5-10 mg twice daily. In the case of this clone: Its specificity is unknown.

This TCR came from a human donor with alopecia areata. The material sequenced was CD8+ T cells sorted from blood, taken around week 52, from a patient treated with tofacitinib.

DNA for the CDR3: TGCAGCGTTTTTGAGGGGTTTGGAAACACCATATATTTT. This sequence encodes CSVFEGFGNTIYF. This rearrangement joins TRBV29-1 to TRBJ1-3, with D perhaps TRBD1 (5 bases). Trimming shortened V by 5 bases and J by 3 bases, and 11 bases separated the two germline ends. This CDR3 spans 13 amino acids. Germline CDR1 reads SQVTM; CDR2 reads ANQGSEA.